One and the same sample provided the 7 T cell receptor beta chains below, sequenced in a study of T cell responses to AZD1222 COVID-19 vaccine. Assay: immunoSEQ multiplex PCR; the TCRdb copy retains only in-frame clones and omits some. Of 150,000 to 200,000 clones detected, around 92% appear once; the ten largest clones hold 1.3%. The source was peripheral blood, collected 28 days after the second AZD1222 dose. Receptors were obtained from an adult who received the AZD1222 COVID-19 vaccine.

The genes are TRBV5-1 and TRBJ1-1; D gene ambiguous. CDR1 SGHRS and CDR2 YFSETQ come from the germline V gene. The CDR3 runs to 12 residues. Trimming left V 4 bases short and J 5 bases short, with 9 bases between. The CDR3 region is CASSPMGTEAFF. The CDR3 nucleotides read TGCGCCAGCAGCCCCATGGGGACTGAAGCTTTCTTT.

The gene calls are TRBV7-3 and TRBJ2-3; D is ambiguous. The germline V gene encodes CDR1 SGHTA and CDR2 FQGTGA. The CDR3 extends over 14 amino acids. V gave up 1 base and J gave up 4 bases, with 9 bases separating them. In DNA form, the CDR3 reads TGTGCCAGCAGCTTAATGTTCCAGCCAGATACGCAGTATTTT. Translated: CASSLMFQPDTQYF. The whole variable domain, filled in from reference TRBV7-3 and TRBJ2-3, reads GAGVSQTPSNKVTEKGKYVELRCDPISGHTALYWYRQSLGQGPEFLIYFQGTGAADDSGLPNDRFFAVRPEGSVSTLKIQRTERGDSAVYLCASSLMFQPDTQYFGPGTRLTVL.

The rearrangement joins TRBV30 to TRBJ2-7, with 13 nucleotides matching TRBD2. Germline CDR1 and CDR2: GTSNPN and SVGIG (reference sequence). Germline trimming cut 5 bases from V and 3 bases from J; bases unmatched to any gene: 1. The CDR3 runs to 13 residues. In nucleotides, the CDR3 is TGTGCCTGGGGACTAGCGGGAGTCTACGAGCAGTACTTC. Translating gives CAWGLAGVYEQYF.

This chain joins TRBV5-4 and TRBJ2-5; 7 bases are a match to TRBD2. Unmatched junction bases numbered 4, after V lost 0 bases and J lost 5 bases. CDR1 SGHNT and CDR2 YYREEE come from the germline V gene (reference sequence). The CDR3 consists of 14 residues. The CDR3 loop is CASSLGAGEETQYF. The CDR3 DNA follows: TGTGCCAGCAGCTTGGGGGCGGGAGAGGAGACCCAGTACTTC. The full variable domain, its missing parts supplied by reference TRBV5-4 and TRBJ2-5, is ETGVTQSPTHLIKTRGQQVTLRCSSQSGHNTVSWYQQALGQGPQFIFQYYREEENGRGNFPPRFSGLQFPNYSSELNVNALELDDSALYLCASSLGAGEETQYFGPGTRLLVL.

The rearrangement joins TRBV4-1 to TRBJ1-3, with D possibly being TRBD1 (5 bases). V dropped 0 bases and J dropped 0 bases, with 9 bases sitting between them. This CDR3 spans 16 amino acids. CDR1 is MGHRA, CDR2 YSYEKL, per germline. CDR3 loop: CASSQEGTSSGNTIYF. The DNA for the CDR3 is TGCGCCAGCAGCCAAGAGGGGACTAGCTCTGGAAACACCATATATTTT.

The V gene is TRBV27, the J gene TRBJ2-7; perhaps TRBD1 as D (7 bases). V was cut by 3 bases and J by 0 bases, with 12 bases left in between. The CDR3 is 15 amino acids. CDR1 and CDR2 from the germline V gene are MNHEY and SMNVEV (reference sequence). Here the CDR3 reads CASSFQGGSSYEQYF. CDR3 coding DNA: TGTGCCAGCAGTTTTCAGGGGGGAAGCTCCTACGAGCAGTACTTC.

The chain joins TRBV10-3 to TRBJ1-3; D not resolved. The V gene lost 6 bases and the J gene lost 2 bases, with 8 bases spanning the gap. CDR1 ENHRY and CDR2 SYGVKD come from the germline V gene. This CDR3 has 13 amino acids. This CDR3 reads CAIRPVAGNTIYF. In DNA, the CDR3 is TGTGCCATCAGGCCGGTGGCTGGAAACACCATATATTTT.